The next 16 T cell receptor beta chains were all read from a single sample in a study of blood T cell repertoires in COVID-19. Produced via immunoSEQ multiplex PCR; TCRdb's table is partial and in-frame only. This table holds approximately 670,000 clones, just under 90% found once. The source material was peripheral blood. Every receptor here comes from a woman aged 18-30 years with acute or convalescent COVID-19.

The rearrangement joins TRBV6-2 or TRBV6-3 to TRBJ1-5; D is perhaps TRBD1 (5 bases). V was shortened by 2 bases and J by 5 bases, with 7 bases between the two germline ends. The CDR3 length is 13 residues. The V gene's germline CDR1 is MNHEY and CDR2 SVGEGT. The CDR3: CASSYGAHQPQHF. CDR3 DNA: TGTGCCAGCAGTTACGGGGCCCATCAGCCCCAGCATTTT.

The V and J genes are TRBV21-1 and TRBJ1-5; the table's D call of TRBD1 was not tested on the DNA. TRBV21-1 is designated a pseudogene. The CDR3 spans 15 residues. This CDR3 reads CASSSGTVTRQPQHF. In nucleotides, the CDR3 is TGTGCCAGCAGCTCTGGGACAGTAACGCGGCAGCCCCAGCATTTT.

The genes are TRBV11-2 and TRBJ1-3; D unclear. This CDR3 is built from 14 residues. V lost 6 bases and J 3 bases, leaving 12 bases between the germline ends. Germline values: CDR1 SGHAT, CDR2 FQNNGV. CDR3 sequence: CASRRGSNGNTIYF. The CDR3 DNA is TGTGCCAGCAGGAGAGGGTCTAATGGAAACACCATATATTTT.

The V gene is TRBV6-5, the J gene TRBJ2-5; 7 nucleotides match TRBD2. The CDR3 consists of 14 residues. V shed 8 bases, J shed 0 bases, and the junction held 6 bases outside the gene matches. Germline-derived CDR1 and CDR2 are MNHEY and SVGAGI. CDR3 DNA sequence: TGTGCCAGCGGCCTGGGGGGGTACCAAGAGACCCAGTACTTC. Residues: CASGLGGYQETQYF.

This clone showed up just a few times. The rearrangement links TRBV7-8 to TRBJ1-5; the D is unclear. Looked up from germline, CDR1 is SGHVS and CDR2 is FQNEAQ. The length of the CDR3 is 16 residues. The V end was cut by 1 base, the J end by 4 bases, with 14 bases between. This CDR3 reads CASSLGTPYGNQPQHF. CDR3 DNA sequence: TGTGCCAGCAGCTTAGGCACCCCTTACGGTAATCAGCCCCAGCATTTT.

To note about this clone: This CDR3 is also generated by other DNA sequences in the sample. The V gene is TRBV6-5, the J gene TRBJ1-1, with 8 bases that match TRBD1. The CDR3 runs to 15 residues. Germline V lookup: CDR1 MNHEY, CDR2 SVGAGI. V lost 6 bases, J lost 0 bases, and 6 bases stayed unmatched. The CDR3 bases are TGTGCCAGCAGCAGGACAGGGATCATGAACACTGAAGCTTTCTTT. It encodes CASSRTGIMNTEAFF.

The chain's CDR3 is CASSLLAPRTGELFF. CDR3 nucleotide sequence: TGTGCCAGCAGCTTACTGGCTCCGCGGACCGGGGAGCTGTTTTTT. This chain joins TRBV7-3 and TRBJ2-2; D remains ambiguous. The germline CDR1 and CDR2 sequences are SGHTA and FQGTGA. Between the trimmed V and J ends, which lost 2 bases and 5 bases, there was a span of 12 bases. This CDR3 is 15 amino acids long.

The chain joins TRBV15 to TRBJ2-2; tentative D call: TRBD2 (6 bases). The germline gives CDR1 LNHNV, CDR2 YYDKDF (reference sequence). V dropped 5 bases and J dropped 0 bases, with 16 bases sitting between them. The CDR3 is 17 amino acids. Here the CDR3 reads CATSPGGVRANTGELFF. The CDR3 region has the DNA TGTGCCACCAGCCCAGGAGGGGTAAGGGCGAACACCGGGGAGCTGTTTTTT.

V and J are TRBV5-6 and TRBJ1-5; 9 bases match TRBD1. J gave up 5 bases and V 3 bases, and 3 bases lay outside the gene matches. The CDR3 is made up of 14 amino acids. CDR1 is SGHDT, CDR2 YYEEEE, per germline. CDR3 nucleotide sequence: TGTGCCAGCAGCTCCGGGACAGGGCATCAGCCCCAGCATTTT. Translating it yields CASSSGTGHQPQHF.

CDR3 loop: CASSPRTGLRINTEAFF. CDR3 bases: TGTGCCAGCAGCCCCCGGACAGGGCTACGGATTAACACTGAAGCTTTCTTT. The V call is TRBV9, the J call TRBJ1-1; TRBD1 aligns across 8 bases. The V and J ends lost 4 bases and 2 bases, in that order; junction bases with no gene match: 13. The CDR3 is made up of 17 amino acids. CDR1 is SGDLS and CDR2 is YYNGEE in the germline V gene.

V and J are TRBV19 and TRBJ2-1, with 9 bases fitting TRBD2. The germline V gene has CDR1 LNHDA and CDR2 SQIVND (reference sequence). The CDR3 consists of 18 residues. Trimming at V came to 5 bases and at J to 6 bases, leaving 17 bases not matched to a gene. The CDR3 DNA sequence: TGTGCCAGTAGTCATTCAGGCGGGGGGGCCCGGGAACGCAATGAGCAGTTCTTC. Its translation: CASSHSGGGARERNEQFF.

The J gene is TRBJ1-4, the V gene TRBV15; 7 bases fit TRBD1. This CDR3 has 15 residues. Trimming removed 5 bases from V and 5 bases from J; junction bases left unmatched: 8. The V gene's germline CDR1 is LNHNV and CDR2 YYDKDF (reference sequence). CDR3 sequence (DNA): TGTGCCACCAGCTCGATTGGACAGGAAAATGAAAAACTGTTTTTT. This translates into CATSSIGQENEKLFF.

V gene TRBV11-2 combines with J gene TRBJ1-3, with D possibly being TRBD1 (5 bases). CDR1 and CDR2 (germline): SGHAT, FQNNGV. CDR3 length equals 15 residues. V was cut by 5 bases and J by 1 base, with 12 bases left in between. CDR3 nucleotides: TGTGCCAGCAGCCGCACGACAGTATCTGGAAACACCATATATTTT. It yields the protein CASSRTTVSGNTIYF.

This clone was seen once. This chain joins TRBV6-2 or TRBV6-3 and TRBJ2-1; 9 nucleotides align to TRBD1. The CDR3 extends over 16 amino acids. V shed 1 base, J shed 9 bases, and the junction held 10 bases outside the gene matches. Looked up from germline, CDR1 is MNHEY and CDR2 is SVGEGT. CDR3 amino acids: CASSYFPGQGIGEQFF. The CDR3 DNA follows: TGTGCCAGCAGTTACTTTCCAGGACAGGGGATCGGTGAGCAGTTCTTC.

The chain joins TRBV11-2 to TRBJ2-5; maybe TRBD1 (6 bases). The V and J ends lost 8 bases and 4 bases respectively, with 20 bases between them. Germline CDR1 reads SGHAT; CDR2 reads FQNNGV. The CDR3 length is 15 residues. The chain's CDR3 is CASGAAGALGETQYF. The DNA for the CDR3 is TGTGCCAGCGGGGCTGCAGGGGCCCTTGGAGAGACCCAGTACTTC. The whole variable domain, filled in from reference TRBV11-2 and TRBJ2-5, reads EAGVAQSPRYKIIEKRQSVAFWCNPISGHATLYWYQQILGQGPKLLIQFQNNGVVDDSQLPKDRFSAERLKGVDSTLKIQPAKLEDSAVYLCASGAAGALGETQYFGPGTRLLVL.

The chain recombines TRBV5-1 with TRBJ2-7; 7 nucleotides agree with TRBD1. Trimming at V came to 1 base and at J to 6 bases, leaving 16 bases not matched to a gene. Looked up from germline, CDR1 is SGHRS and CDR2 is YFSETQ. The CDR3 runs to 17 residues. DNA for the CDR3: TGCGCCAGCAGCTTGTCGCCGAGGGGACAGCAGGCGCGCGAGCAGTACTTC. Residues: CASSLSPRGQQAREQYF.